The clone carrying this T cell receptor beta chain was counted many times. Its antigen is not known. The source of the sample is a study of T cell repertoires in cytomegalovirus infection. On the study more broadly: CMV infection and matching HLA type were both indicated by public TCR beta signatures. Regarding the study as a whole: Accumulated public TCR beta family frequency recognized individuals carrying CMV together with the relevant HLA. Within the response measured ex vivo, HLA-C-restricted CMV-specific TCR beta clonotypes were dominant.

In TCRdb, the reads were re-called with MiXCR into one record per CDR3 protein. The top ten clones hold roughly 31% of a sample with around 180,000 distinct CDR3 sequences, roughly 27% of them seen once. Per germline, CDR1 DFQATT and CDR2 SNEGSKA (reference sequence). Trimming removed 0 bases from V and 3 bases from J, with 14 bases in between. This CDR3 contains 15 residues. Sequencing was carried out using PBMCs. This TCR was recovered from a human donor in good health (CMV status not recorded). Some clones in this sample may be carry-over from other donors' samples. This chain joins TRBV20-1 and TRBJ1-1; a possible D gene is TRBD1 (5 bases). The CDR3 loop is CSARDLGGGDTEAFF. CDR3 sequence (DNA): TGCAGTGCTAGAGATCTAGGAGGAGGGGACACTGAAGCTTTCTTT.